The 2 T cell receptor beta chains listed next were all sequenced from one sample in a study of cytomegalovirus exposure and HLA in healthy donors. The PCR ran on 60 Vbeta and 13 Jbeta primers. TCRdb keeps only in-frame clones here, not all; method: immunoSEQ multiplex PCR. The sample has 160,000 or so clones, more than 60% seen once; the top ten hold about 2.5%. Material: PBMCs. The receptor source for this set is a human donor in good health.

In the case of this clone: One junction end disagrees with the germline gene, perhaps due to a read error. The rearrangement links TRBV7-9 to TRBJ2-7, with 8 bases identical to TRBD1. Germline V CDR1 and CDR2: SEHNR, FQNEAQ (reference sequence). This CDR3 contains 14 residues. CDR3 nucleotides: TGTTCCAGCAGCTTAATGGACAGGGACTACGAGCAGTACTTC. Amino acid sequence: CSSSLMDRDYEQYF. The full variable domain, completed using reference TRBV7-9 and TRBJ2-7, is DTGVSQNPRHKITKRGQNVTFRCDPISEHNRLYWYRQTLGQGPEFLTYFQNEAQLEKSRLLSDRFSAERPKGSFSTLEIQRTEQGDSAMYLCSSSLMDRDYEQYFGPGTRLTVT.

The chain recombines TRBV5-1 with TRBJ2-1; D possibly corresponds to TRBD2 (6 bases). The CDR3 totals 16 residues. The V end lost 4 bases, the J end lost 5 bases, and 19 bases lay between the germline ends. Germline assignment: CDR1 SGHRS and CDR2 YFSETQ. The DNA for the CDR3 is TGCGCCAGCAGCCTCGATCCAGTCGGGGGAAACAATGAGCAGTTCTTC. This codes for CASSLDPVGGNNEQFF.